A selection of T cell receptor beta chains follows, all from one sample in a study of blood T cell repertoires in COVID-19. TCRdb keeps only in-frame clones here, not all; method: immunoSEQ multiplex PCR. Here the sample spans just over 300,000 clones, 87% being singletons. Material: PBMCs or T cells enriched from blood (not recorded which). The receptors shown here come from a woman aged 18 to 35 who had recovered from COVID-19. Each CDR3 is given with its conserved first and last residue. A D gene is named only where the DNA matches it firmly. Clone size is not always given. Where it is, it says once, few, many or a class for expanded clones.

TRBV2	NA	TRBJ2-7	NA	CASSVLSGSQYF	TGTGCCAGCAGTGTTTTGAGCGGGTCGCAGTACTTC
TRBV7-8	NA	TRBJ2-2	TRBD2	CASSLTGGYSGELFF	TGTGCCAGCAGCCTGACGGGAGGATATAGTGGGGAGCTGTTTTTT
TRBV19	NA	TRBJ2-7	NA	CASSTLGGSYEQYF	TGTGCCAGTAGTACCCTAGGAGGGTCCTACGAGCAGTACTTC
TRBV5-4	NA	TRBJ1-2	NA	CASSLQGPGGYTF	TGTGCCAGCAGCTTGCAGGGGCCGGGTGGCTACACCTTC
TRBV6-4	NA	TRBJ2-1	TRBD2	CASSALGAGEGDEQFF	TGTGCCAGCAGTGCCCTTGGGGCGGGAGAGGGAGATGAGCAGTTCTTC
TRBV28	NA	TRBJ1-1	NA	CASSLRGITEAFF	TGTGCCAGCAGTTTAAGGGGGATCACTGAAGCTTTCTTT
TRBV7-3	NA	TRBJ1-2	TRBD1	CASEPPGQPYGYTF	TGTGCCAGTGAACCCCCGGGACAGCCCTATGGCTACACCTTC
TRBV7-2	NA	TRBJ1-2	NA	CASSLAGAGKIYGYTF	TGTGCCAGCAGCTTAGCGGGGGCCGGGAAAATCTATGGCTACACCTTC
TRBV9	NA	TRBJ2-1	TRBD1	CASSPQVRGQGRGEQFF	TGTGCCAGCAGCCCCCAGGTCCGGGGACAGGGGAGAGGTGAGCAGTTCTTC
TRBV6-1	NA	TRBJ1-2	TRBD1	CASSLDRWDGYTF	TGTGCCAGCAGCTTGGACAGGTGGGATGGCTACACCTTC
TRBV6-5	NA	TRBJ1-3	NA	CASTLGNTIYF	TGTGCCAGCACCCTCGGGAACACCATATATTTT
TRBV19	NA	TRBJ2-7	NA	CASSIEAGSYEQYF	TGTGCCAGTAGTATAGAGGCGGGATCCTACGAGCAGTACTTC
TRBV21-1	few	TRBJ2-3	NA	CASSNLWEGTQYDTQYF	TGTGCCAGCAGCAATCTTTGGGAGGGGACTCAGTACGATACGCAGTATTTT
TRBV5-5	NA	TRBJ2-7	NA	CASSLVVSGAYEQYF	TGTGCCAGCAGCTTGGTTGTGAGCGGCGCCTACGAGCAGTACTTC
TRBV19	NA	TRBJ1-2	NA	CASTQQGFYGYTF	TGTGCCAGTACCCAACAGGGATTCTATGGCTACACCTTC
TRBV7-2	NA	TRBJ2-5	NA	CASSWGRGDGETQYF	TGTGCCAGCAGCTGGGGCAGAGGCGATGGGGAGACCCAGTACTTC
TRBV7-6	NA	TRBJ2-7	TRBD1	CASSLAFPGQATYEQYF	TGTGCCAGCAGCTTAGCTTTCCCGGGACAGGCGACCTACGAGCAGTACTTC
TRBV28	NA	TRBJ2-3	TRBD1	CASSLPTRRGTRTDTQYF	TGTGCCAGCAGTCTACCAACCCGCAGGGGGACACGCACAGATACGCAGTATTTT
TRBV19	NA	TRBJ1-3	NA	CASSMGPGSGNTIYF	TGTGCCAGTAGTATGGGCCCCGGCTCTGGAAACACCATATATTTT
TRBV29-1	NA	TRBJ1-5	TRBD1	CSVSRGLGQPQHF	TGCAGCGTTAGCAGGGGGCTAGGTCAGCCCCAGCATTTT
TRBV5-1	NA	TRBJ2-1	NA	CASSYYSGKGAEQFF	TGCGCCAGCAGCTATTACAGCGGTAAAGGAGCTGAGCAGTTCTTC
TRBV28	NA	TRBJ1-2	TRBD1	CASSSYASPGGGYTF	TGTGCCAGCAGTTCGTACGCCAGTCCAGGGGGTGGCTACACCTTC
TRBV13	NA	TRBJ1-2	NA	CASSFKSGENYGYTF	TGTGCCAGCAGCTTTAAATCAGGGGAAAACTATGGCTACACCTTC
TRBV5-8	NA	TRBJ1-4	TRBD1	CASSWGQTGLSEKLFF	TGTGCCAGCAGCTGGGGTCAGACAGGGCTCAGTGAAAAACTGTTTTTT
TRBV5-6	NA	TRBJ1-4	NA	CASSLGGSNEKLFF	TGTGCCAGCAGCTTGGGAGGGTCTAATGAAAAACTGTTTTTT
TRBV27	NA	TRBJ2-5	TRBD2	CASSSLAGGGGETQYF	TGTGCCAGCAGTTCATTAGCGGGAGGGGGGGGAGAGACCCAGTACTTC
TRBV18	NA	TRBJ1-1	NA	CASSPSGWNTEAFF	TGTGCCAGCTCACCTTCGGGATGGAACACTGAAGCTTTCTTT
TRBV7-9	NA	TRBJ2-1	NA	CASSFRVYEQFF	TGTGCCAGCAGCTTCAGGGTCTATGAGCAGTTCTTC
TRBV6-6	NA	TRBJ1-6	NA	CASSPSRRGLDSPLHF	TGTGCCAGCAGTCCATCACGGCGGGGGCTTGATTCACCCCTCCACTTT
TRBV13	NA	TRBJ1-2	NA	CASSHTYGYTF	TGTGCCAGCTCACACACGTATGGCTACACCTTC
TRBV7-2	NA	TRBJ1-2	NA	CASSLSSLGRVRRGYTF	TGTGCCAGCAGCTTAAGCTCCCTGGGGAGGGTTCGTAGGGGCTACACCTTC
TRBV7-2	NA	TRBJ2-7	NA	CASSYDGRSSYEQYF	TGTGCCAGCAGCTACGACGGAAGGAGCTCCTACGAGCAGTACTTC
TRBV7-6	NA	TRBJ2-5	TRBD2	CASSRAGGGAGETQYF	TGTGCCAGCAGCCGCGCGGGCGGGGGGGCAGGAGAGACCCAGTACTTC
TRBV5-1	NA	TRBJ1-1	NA	CASSLDAGLSTEAFF	TGCGCCAGCAGCTTGGATGCAGGGTTGAGCACTGAAGCTTTCTTT
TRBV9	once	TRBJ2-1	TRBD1	CASSALTGTGLTYNEQFF	TGTGCCAGCAGCGCCTTAACCGGGACAGGGCTAACCTACAATGAGCAGTTCTTC
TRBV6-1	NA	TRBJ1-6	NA	CASSETLFNINSPLHF	TGTGCCAGCAGTGAAACCCTCTTCAACATTAATTCACCCCTCCACTTT
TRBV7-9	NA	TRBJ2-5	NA	CASSNFQGGEETQYF	TGTGCCAGCAGCAACTTTCAGGGGGGTGAAGAGACCCAGTACTTC
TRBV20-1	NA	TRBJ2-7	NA	CSARLQKQYF	TGCAGTGCTAGGTTGCAGAAGCAGTACTTC
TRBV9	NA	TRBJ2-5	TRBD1	CASSTRGQETQYF	TGTGCCAGCAGCACCAGGGGGCAAGAGACCCAGTACTTC
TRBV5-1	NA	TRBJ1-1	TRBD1	CASSFFDRVNTEAFF	TGCGCCAGCAGCTTCTTCGACAGGGTGAACACTGAAGCTTTCTTT
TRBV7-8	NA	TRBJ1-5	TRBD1	CASSFADRGYAPLNQPQHF	TGTGCCAGCAGCTTTGCGGACAGGGGCTATGCGCCGCTTAATCAGCCCCAGCATTTT
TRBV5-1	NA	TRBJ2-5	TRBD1	CASSLGDRDPLGETQYF	TGCGCCAGCAGCTTGGGGGACAGGGATCCGCTGGGTGAGACCCAGTACTTC
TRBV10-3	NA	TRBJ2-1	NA	CATGRGVAGDNEQFF	TGTGCCACTGGGAGAGGCGTGGCAGGGGACAATGAGCAGTTCTTC
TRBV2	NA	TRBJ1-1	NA	CASSGGAGAETEAFF	TGTGCCAGCAGTGGAGGTGCAGGGGCGGAAACTGAAGCTTTCTTT
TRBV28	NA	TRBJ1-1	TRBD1	CASSLRQGTEAFF	TGTGCCAGCAGTCTCCGACAGGGCACTGAAGCTTTCTTT
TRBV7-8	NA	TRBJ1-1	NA	CASSLDPGNTEAFF	TGTGCCAGCAGCTTAGATCCGGGTAACACTGAAGCTTTCTTT
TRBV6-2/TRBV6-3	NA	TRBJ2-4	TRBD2	CASSYRTIFGGGAKNIQYF	TGTGCCAGCAGTTACAGGACTATTTTTGGCGGGGGGGCCAAAAACATTCAGTACTTC
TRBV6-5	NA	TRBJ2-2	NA	CASSRAGRSTGELFF	TGTGCCAGCAGCAGAGCGGGTCGGAGCACCGGGGAGCTGTTTTTT
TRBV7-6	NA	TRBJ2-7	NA	CASSLMRGSYEQYF	TGTGCCAGCAGCTTAATGCGGGGATCCTACGAGCAGTACTTC